This T cell receptor beta chain was identified in a study of early T cells in non-severe SARS-CoV-2 infection. Study at large: Chains from this unsorted whole-blood bulk RNA could not be paired.

Trimming pared 0 bases from V and 8 bases from J, leaving 7 bases between. The length of the CDR3 is 12 residues. Germline CDR1 LNHNV, CDR2 YYDKDF (reference sequence). Tagging with unique molecular identifiers was applied to individual cDNA molecules. TCRdb reprocessed the 5' RACE reads with MiXCR, giving one entry per CDR3 protein. The top ten clones hold roughly 6.4% of a sample with 57,000 or so distinct CDR3 sequences, around 5.6% of them seen once. In this sample, this clonotype turned up many times. The receptor comes from an adult who was a healthcare worker with PCR-confirmed SARS-CoV-2 infection or an uninfected control (not recorded which). V gene TRBV15 combines with J gene TRBJ1-2; D unclear. The sequenced sample was whole blood. The CDR3 is CATSRDRRGYTF. In DNA form, the CDR3 reads TGTGCCACCAGCAGAGATCGTCGCGGCTACACCTTC.